The 18 T cell receptor beta chains below were found in one sample sequenced in a study of T cell repertoires in cytomegalovirus infection. The antigens of these receptors remain unknown. MiXCR, applied by TCRdb to the reads, yields one record per CDR3 protein. The sample holds about 63,000 distinct CDR3 sequences, just over 20% seen once. The source was CD8+ T cells from cultured PBMCs, collected from culture after CMV antigen stimulation. The source of these receptors is a human donor in good health (CMV status not recorded). Some clones in this sample may be carry-over from other donors' samples.

V usage is TRBV6-2 or TRBV6-3 and J usage is TRBJ2-7, with D perhaps given as TRBD1 or TRBD2 (5 bases each). CDR3 size: 13 residues. CDR1 and CDR2 from the germline V gene are MNHEY and SVGEGT. V lost 6 bases, J lost 6 bases, and 15 bases lay in between. The CDR3 loop is CASRTGTTGEQYF. CDR3 nucleotide sequence: TGTGCCAGCAGAACCGGGACGACGGGCGAGCAGTACTTC.

The chain combines TRBV19 with TRBJ2-3, with a tentative D call TRBD2 (5 bases). Germline lookup yields CDR1 LNHDA and CDR2 SQIVND (reference sequence). The CDR3 sequence is 15 residues long. Between the trimmed V and J ends, which lost 2 bases and 0 bases, there was a span of 9 bases. CDR3 loop: CASSIWTGSTDTQYF. CDR3 DNA sequence: TGTGCCAGTAGTATATGGACTGGCAGCACAGATACGCAGTATTTT.

This clonotype was seen a handful of times. Here the CDR3 reads CAINGGYYGYTF. CDR3 DNA sequence: TGTGCCATCAACGGGGGATACTATGGCTACACCTTC. The rearrangement joins TRBV10-3 to TRBJ1-2; possibly TRBD1 for D (5 bases). Germline CDR1 is ENHRY and CDR2 is SYGVKD. This CDR3 is built from 12 residues. V was pared by 7 bases and J by 3 bases, with 9 bases between.

This clonotype appeared once. One junction end does not reproduce the germline sequence, and a read error may be involved. CDR3 nucleotides: TGCAGCGTTGAATCCGTCCAGGTCCTGGACTTC. Translation gives CSVESVQVLDF. This rearrangement joins TRBV29-1 to TRBJ1-2, with D unresolved. The CDR3 extends over 11 amino acids. CDR1 and CDR2 (germline): SQVTM, ANQGSEA.

This clonotype came up a few times. J is TRBJ1-5 and V is TRBV9; D is ambiguous. V was trimmed by 3 bases and J by 4 bases, leaving 11 bases between them. Germline CDR1 and CDR2: SGDLS and YYNGEE. The CDR3 spans 14 residues. The CDR3 spells CASSENSANQPQHF. DNA for the CDR3: TGTGCCAGCAGCGAAAACAGTGCTAATCAGCCCCAGCATTTT.

In its sample, this clonotype was seen a few times. V usage is TRBV6-6 and J usage is TRBJ1-1, with TRBD1 as a possible D gene (5 bases). V lost 0 bases and J 4 bases, leaving 9 bases between the germline ends. Germline V lookup: CDR1 MNHNY, CDR2 SVGAGI (reference sequence). The CDR3 is made up of 14 amino acids. The CDR3 sequence is CASSYSGGVTEAFF. In DNA, the CDR3 is TGTGCCAGCAGTTACTCGGGAGGGGTCACTGAAGCTTTCTTT.

In this sample, this clonotype turned up a few times. The chain couples TRBV5-1 to TRBJ2-3; D not resolved. The CDR3 sequence is 14 residues long. The V end was cut by 2 bases, the J end by 3 bases, with 10 bases between. The germline gives CDR1 SGHRS, CDR2 YFSETQ. CDR3: CASSFQEWTDTQYF. The CDR3 DNA reads as TGCGCCAGCAGCTTTCAGGAATGGACAGATACGCAGTATTTT.

The rearrangement joins TRBV2 to TRBJ1-5; TRBD1 might be the D (6 bases). V lost 1 base and J lost 0, with 7 bases in between. This CDR3 region has 15 residues. Per germline, CDR1 SNHLY and CDR2 FYNNEI. As DNA, the CDR3 is TGTGCCAGCAGTGAAGAGGGGGTTAGCAATCAGCCCCAGCATTTT. Protein product: CASSEEGVSNQPQHF.

This clonotype was observed a handful of times. The chain is built from TRBV7-2 and TRBJ1-1; TRBD1 matches 7 bases. The V gene end was trimmed by 5 bases and the J gene end by 2 bases; junction bases not matched to a gene: 11. CDR3 length equals 16 residues. Germline V gene lookup returns CDR1 SGHTA and CDR2 FQGNSA. Here the CDR3 DNA reads TGTGCCAGCAGCCGCCCGGCTCGGGACAGTAACACTGAAGCTTTCTTT. Translating gives CASSRPARDSNTEAFF. The full variable domain, rest sourced from reference TRBV7-2 and TRBJ1-1, is GAGVSQSPSNKVTEKGKDVELRCDPISGHTALYWYRQSLGQGLEFLIYFQGNSAPDKSGLPSDRFSAERTGGSVSTLTIQRTQQEDSAVYLCASSRPARDSNTEAFFGQGTRLTVV.

The V gene is TRBV7-8, the J gene TRBJ1-1; D is ambiguous. The CDR3 sequence is 12 residues long. Germline loops: CDR1 SGHVS, CDR2 FQNEAQ. Trimming took 3 bases from V and 5 from J, leaving 7 bases between them. The CDR3 is CASSFLGTEAFF. The DNA of the CDR3 is TGTGCCAGCAGCTTTTTGGGAACTGAAGCTTTCTTT.

The chain recombines TRBV11-2 with TRBJ2-1; the match to TRBD2 covers 7 bases. V dropped 1 base and J dropped 5; count of bases not matched to a gene: 8. The germline gives CDR1 SGHAT, CDR2 FQNNGV. The CDR3 consists of 16 residues. CDR3 in amino acids: CASSLVKRGPNNEQFF. The DNA of the CDR3 is TGTGCCAGCAGCTTAGTGAAGCGGGGCCCAAACAATGAGCAGTTCTTC.

V and J are TRBV7-2 and TRBJ2-7; 8 bases are a match to TRBD2. V dropped 3 bases and J dropped 3; count of bases not matched to a gene: 10. The CDR3 spans 16 residues. The germline CDR1 and CDR2 sequences are SGHTA and FQGNSA. The CDR3: CASSFSSGTRIYEQYF. The CDR3 bases are TGTGCCAGCAGCTTTAGCTCCGGGACTAGGATCTACGAGCAGTACTTC.

This chain uses TRBV4-3 with TRBJ2-7, with 10 bases fitting TRBD1. The CDR3 has 14 amino acids. J gave up 3 bases and V 4 bases, and 3 bases lay outside the gene matches. CDR1 and CDR2 (germline): LGHNA, YSLEER. The CDR3 DNA follows: TGCGCCAGCAGCCCGGGACAGGGGAGCTACGAGCAGTACTTC. It codes for CASSPGQGSYEQYF.

This clonotype was detected a few times. The chain has TRBV6-5 and TRBJ2-2; 11 bases are shared with TRBD2. V was clipped by 0 bases and J by 6 bases; unmatched bases: 0. The CDR3 is made up of 15 amino acids. Germline V lookup: CDR1 MNHEY, CDR2 SVGAGI. CDR3 loop: CASSYSSGGAGELFF. CDR3 coding DNA: TGTGCCAGCAGTTACTCTAGCGGGGGGGCCGGGGAGCTGTTTTTT.

This clonotype has ten or more counts. The gene calls are TRBV27 and TRBJ1-5; D not certain. V was cut by 2 bases and J by 7 bases, with 15 bases left in between. The germline gives CDR1 MNHEY, CDR2 SMNVEV (reference sequence). This CDR3 comprises 15 residues. CDR3 sequence: CASSLVGIFQQPQHF. The DNA for the CDR3 is TGTGCCAGCAGTTTAGTAGGGATTTTCCAACAGCCCCAGCATTTT.

In its sample, this clonotype was seen a few times. The chain couples TRBV7-9 to TRBJ1-1, with 7 bases aligning to TRBD1. After removal of 5 bases from V and 1 base from J, the junction contained 7 bases not matched to a gene. Germline CDR1 and CDR2: SEHNR and FQNEAQ (reference sequence). CDR3 length: 15 residues. In DNA form, the CDR3 reads TGTGCCAGCAGCCTACAGACAGGGACGAACACTGAAGCTTTCTTT. Translated, it gives CASSLQTGTNTEAFF.

V and J are TRBV5-4 and TRBJ2-2; tentative D call: TRBD2 (6 bases). Trimming removed 3 bases at V and 5 bases at J, with 17 bases between. Germline values: CDR1 SGHNT, CDR2 YYREEE (reference sequence). The CDR3 runs 16 residues. The CDR3 is CASSCPCGTGTGELFF. In DNA, the CDR3 is TGTGCCAGCAGCTGTCCTTGCGGGACTGGAACCGGGGAGCTGTTTTTT.

The V call is TRBV7-9, the J call TRBJ1-1; maybe TRBD1 (5 bases). Deletions cut 5 bases from V and 2 bases from J, with 15 bases between. This CDR3 is 15 amino acids long. Germline values: CDR1 SEHNR, CDR2 FQNEAQ (reference sequence). The CDR3 DNA reads as TGTGCCAGCAGCGTACTTTGGGACGGCAACACTGAAGCTTTCTTT. Amino acids: CASSVLWDGNTEAFF.